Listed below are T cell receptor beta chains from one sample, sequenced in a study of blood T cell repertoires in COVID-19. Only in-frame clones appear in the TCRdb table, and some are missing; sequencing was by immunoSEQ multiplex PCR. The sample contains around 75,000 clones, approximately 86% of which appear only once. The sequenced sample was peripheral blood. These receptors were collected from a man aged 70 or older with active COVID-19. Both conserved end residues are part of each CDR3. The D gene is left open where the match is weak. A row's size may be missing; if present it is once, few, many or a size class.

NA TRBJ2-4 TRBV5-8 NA CASSLGGFENIQYF TGTGCCAGCAGCTTGGGCGGGTTCGAAAACATTCAGTACTTC
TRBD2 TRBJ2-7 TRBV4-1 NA CASSHRLAGYEQYF TGCGCCAGCAGCCACCGACTAGCGGGGTACGAGCAGTACTTC
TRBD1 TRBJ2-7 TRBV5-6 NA CASRLGPTGSYEQYF TGTGCCAGCAGGTTGGGCCCGACAGGGTCGTACGAGCAGTACTTC
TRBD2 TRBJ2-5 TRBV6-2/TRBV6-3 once CASSPPSGQETQYF TGTGCCAGCAGCCCCCCTAGCGGACAAGAGACCCAGTACTTC
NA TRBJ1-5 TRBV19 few CASRIRGREPQHF TGTGCCAGTAGGATCAGGGGTCGGGAGCCCCAGCATTTT
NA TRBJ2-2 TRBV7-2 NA CASSAGSVGGELFF TGTGCCAGCAGCGCGGGGTCGGTGGGCGGGGAGCTGTTTTTT
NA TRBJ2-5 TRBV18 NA CASHRVQETQYF TGTGCCAGCCACAGGGTCCAAGAGACCCAGTACTTC
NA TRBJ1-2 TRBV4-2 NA CASSPEPEYGYTF TGTGCCAGCAGCCCCGAGCCCGAATATGGCTACACCTTC
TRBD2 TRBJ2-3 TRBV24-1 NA CATSDSGGADTQYF TGTGCCACCAGTGATAGCGGGGGTGCAGATACGCAGTATTTT
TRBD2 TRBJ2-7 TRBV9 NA CASSVAHGLAGGEQYF TGTGCCAGCAGCGTAGCCCACGGGCTAGCGGGAGGCGAGCAGTACTTC
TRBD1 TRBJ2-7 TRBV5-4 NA CASSAQTGQGNEQYF TGTGCCAGCAGCGCTCAAACCGGACAGGGGAACGAGCAGTACTTC
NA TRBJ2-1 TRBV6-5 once CASRQGQNSYNEQFF TGTGCCAGCAGACAAGGACAGAACTCCTACAATGAGCAGTTCTTC
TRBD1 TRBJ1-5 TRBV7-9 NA CASSHDRAGDQPQHF TGTGCCAGCAGCCACGACAGGGCCGGGGACCAGCCCCAGCATTTT
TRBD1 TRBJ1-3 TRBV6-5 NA CASRETGIINTIYF TGTGCCAGCAGGGAGACAGGGATCATAAACACCATATATTTT
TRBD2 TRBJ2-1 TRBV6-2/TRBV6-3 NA CASSLSGLAGGARGNEQFF TGTGCCAGCAGTTTGTCGGGACTAGCGGGAGGGGCCCGGGGCAATGAGCAGTTCTTC
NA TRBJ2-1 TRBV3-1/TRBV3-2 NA CASSPGTWASNEQFF TGTGCCAGCAGTCCCGGGACATGGGCGAGCAATGAGCAGTTCTTC
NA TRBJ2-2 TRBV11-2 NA CASSRTRDGELFF TGTGCCAGCAGCCGAACGCGGGATGGGGAGCTGTTTTTT
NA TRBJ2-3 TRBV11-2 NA CASSFAPTNTDTQYF TGTGCCAGCAGCTTTGCCCCTACCAACACAGATACGCAGTATTTT
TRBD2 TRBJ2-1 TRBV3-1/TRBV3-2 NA CASSHALRTSGSGGNEQFF TGTGCCAGCAGCCATGCCCTACGGACTAGCGGGAGCGGGGGCAATGAGCAGTTCTTC
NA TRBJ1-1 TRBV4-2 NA CASSQDRGEAFF TGTGCCAGCAGCCAAGATAGGGGTGAAGCTTTCTTT
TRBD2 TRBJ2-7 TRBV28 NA CASSFRRGRSYEQYF TGTGCCAGCAGTTTTCGTCGCGGGAGGTCCTACGAGCAGTACTTC
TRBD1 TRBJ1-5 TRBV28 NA CASSLSGGGHSNQPQHF TGTGCCAGCAGTTTGAGCGGAGGGGGCCATAGCAATCAGCCCCAGCATTTT
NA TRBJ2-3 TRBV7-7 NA CASSPLGSTDTQYF TGTGCTAGCAGCCCTCTGGGCAGCACAGATACGCAGTATTTT
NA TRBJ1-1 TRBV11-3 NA CASSHMGGRDTEAFF TGTGCCAGCAGCCATATGGGGGGGAGGGACACTGAAGCTTTCTTT
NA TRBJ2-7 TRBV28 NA CASSLFGQYYEQYF TGTGCCAGCAGTTTATTCGGACAGTATTACGAGCAGTACTTC
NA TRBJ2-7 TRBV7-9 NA CASSRSETYEQYF TGTGCCAGCAGCCGCAGCGAGACCTACGAGCAGTACTTC
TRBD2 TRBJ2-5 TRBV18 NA CASSPPGLADGETQYF TGTGCCAGCTCACCACCGGGGCTAGCGGATGGGGAGACCCAGTACTTC
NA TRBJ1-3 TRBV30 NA CAWSVKSGGGNTIYF TGTGCCTGGAGTGTCAAGTCAGGAGGGGGAAACACCATATATTTT
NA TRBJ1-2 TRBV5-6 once CASSSTLRGYTF TGTGCCAGCAGCTCCACCTTGAGGGGCTACACCTTC
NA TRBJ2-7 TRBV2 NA CATRGLPSSYEQYF TGTGCCACCAGGGGACTCCCAAGCTCCTACGAGCAGTACTTC
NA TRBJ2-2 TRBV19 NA CASSIAQGGTGELFF TGTGCCAGTAGTATAGCTCAGGGTGGCACCGGGGAGCTGTTTTTT
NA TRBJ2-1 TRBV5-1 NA CASSADRGSGTPYNEQFF TGCGCCAGCAGCGCGGACAGGGGTAGCGGGACCCCCTACAATGAGCAGTTCTTC
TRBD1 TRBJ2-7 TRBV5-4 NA CASSPKPGQQPYEQYF TGTGCCAGCAGCCCCAAACCGGGACAGCAGCCCTACGAGCAGTACTTC
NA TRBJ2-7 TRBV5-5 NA CASSPPQGGGYEQYF TGTGCCAGCAGCCCCCCCCAGGGGGGTGGCTACGAGCAGTACTTC
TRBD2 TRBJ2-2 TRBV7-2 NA CASSLSASGRWGGELFF TGTGCCAGCAGCTTATCGGCTAGCGGGAGGTGGGGCGGGGAGCTGTTTTTT
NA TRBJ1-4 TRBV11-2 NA CASSLGPSNEKLFF TGTGCCAGCAGCTTAGGGCCATCTAATGAAAAACTGTTTTTT
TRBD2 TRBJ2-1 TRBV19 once CASSMGGAGARTSGRSEQFF TGTGCCAGTAGTATGGGTGGGGCAGGGGCGCGGACTAGCGGGAGGTCTGAGCAGTTCTTC
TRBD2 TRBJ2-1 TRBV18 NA CASSLTGTSGRQFNEQFF TGTGCCAGCTCACTCACCGGGACTAGCGGGCGACAATTCAATGAGCAGTTCTTC
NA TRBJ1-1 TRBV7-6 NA CASSLGAGGNTEAFF TGTGCCAGCAGCTTAGGGGCCGGGGGGAACACTGAAGCTTTCTTT
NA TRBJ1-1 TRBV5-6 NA CASSLWGGLNTEAFF TGTGCCAGCAGCTTGTGGGGCGGTCTGAACACTGAAGCTTTCTTT